These T cell receptor beta chains were read from a single sample in a study of graft-versus-host responses after intestinal transplantation. For these receptors, no antigen is known. Produced via immunoSEQ multiplex PCR; TCRdb's table is partial and in-frame only. This sample yields over 75,000 clones, of which about 90% are seen a single time; less than 0.08% belongs to the top ten. The specimen was unstimulated CD8+ T cells sorted from spleen or lymph node cells, collected before transplant. The receptors were sampled from a human donor who was the organ donor for an intestinal transplant. Each CDR3 is given with its conserved first and last residue. D genes are given only for firm matches. A row's size may be missing; if present it is once, few, many or a size class.

j_call	d_call	clone_size	v_call	cdr3_nt	cdr3_aa
TRBJ2-2	TRBD1	NA	TRBV27	TGTGCCAGCAGTTTTGGCATTTTTGGGGCAGGGGGCGCGTTTAACACCGGGGAGCTGTTTTTT	CASSFGIFGAGGAFNTGELFF
TRBJ2-1	TRBD1	once	TRBV11-2	TGTGCCAGCAGCTTAGAACAGGGGGCAAGCTCCTACAATGAGCAGTTCTTC	CASSLEQGASSYNEQFF
TRBJ2-1	NA	NA	TRBV7-9	TGTGCCAGCAGTTCTCCGGGATCCTCCTACAATGAGCAGTTCTTC	CASSSPGSSYNEQFF
TRBJ2-7	TRBD1	NA	TRBV5-6	TGTGCCAGCAGCTTGGGGGGACAGGGACGGAACGAGCAGTACTTC	CASSLGGQGRNEQYF
TRBJ1-3	NA	NA	TRBV7-6	TGTGCCAGCAGCTTGCTCGAGGTTCCGAGCTCTGGAAACACCATATATTTT	CASSLLEVPSSGNTIYF
TRBJ2-7	TRBD1	NA	TRBV19	TGTGCCAGTAGTATCCTGGACGAGAACAGGGGGTCGACCTACGAGCAGTACTTC	CASSILDENRGSTYEQYF
TRBJ1-5	NA	NA	TRBV10-3	TGTGCCATCAGTGATGTGGGAGACACTAATCAGCCCCAGCATTTT	CAISDVGDTNQPQHF
TRBJ2-7	NA	NA	TRBV15	TGTGCCACCGGGTCTGGGGGACACTACGAGCAGTACTTC	CATGSGGHYEQYF
TRBJ1-5	NA	NA	TRBV30	TGTGCCTGGAGTTACTCTGGCAATCAGCCCCAGCATTTT	CAWSYSGNQPQHF
TRBJ1-4	NA	once	TRBV5-1	TGCGCCAGCAGCTTGACCAGGGCTCAGGGGAATGAAAAACTGTTTTTT	CASSLTRAQGNEKLFF
TRBJ2-3	NA	NA	TRBV5-1	TGCGCCAGCAGCGCGCCAGTGGGCGGGAATTTCACAGATACGCAGTATTTT	CASSAPVGGNFTDTQYF
TRBJ2-7	NA	NA	TRBV7-9	TGTGCCAGCAGCCATCATCAGGCCCTGCCATCCTACGAGCAGTACTTC	CASSHHQALPSYEQYF
TRBJ2-7	NA	NA	TRBV5-1	TGCGCCAGCAGCTTAGACTCCCCCCTCTACGAGCAGTACTTC	CASSLDSPLYEQYF
TRBJ2-7	NA	NA	TRBV28	TGTGCCAGCAGAAAATTGACGGGAACCTACGAGCAGTACTTC	CASRKLTGTYEQYF
TRBJ1-2	NA	NA	TRBV7-9	TGTGCCAGCAGCTTATTACAGGAGAGAATCTATGGCTACACCTTC	CASSLLQERIYGYTF
TRBJ2-7	TRBD1	NA	TRBV5-1	TGCGCCAGCGGACAGGGAGACTACTCCTACGAGCAGTACTTC	CASGQGDYSYEQYF
TRBJ2-1	NA	NA	TRBV13	TGTGCCAGCAGCTTAGGGGGCTTCGGTAGCAATGAGCAGTTCTTC	CASSLGGFGSNEQFF
TRBJ2-7	NA	NA	TRBV4-1	TGCGCCAGCAGCCAAGAGTGGACTCCAGGCAACACTTACGAGCAGTACTTC	CASSQEWTPGNTYEQYF
TRBJ2-3	NA	NA	TRBV27	TGTGCCAGCAGTTCTTTCACAGATACGCAGTATTTT	CASSSFTDTQYF
TRBJ2-7	TRBD1	NA	TRBV18	TGTGCCAGCTCACCGGGGCAGGGGGCTTACGAGCAGTACTTC	CASSPGQGAYEQYF
TRBJ2-1	TRBD2	few	TRBV19	TGTGCCAGCCGGGGACTAGCGGGAAACAATGAGCAGTTCTTC	CASRGLAGNNEQFF
TRBJ2-7	NA	NA	TRBV11-2	TGTGCCAGCAGCTTAGATCTTCGGCAGGGGTACCACGAGCAGTACTTC	CASSLDLRQGYHEQYF
TRBJ2-3	TRBD1	NA	TRBV28	TGTGCCAGCAGTTTAACGGCAGGGGGCATAGATACGCAGTATTTT	CASSLTAGGIDTQYF
TRBJ2-5	NA	NA	TRBV25-1	TGTGCCAGCAGTGAATTACTGGGTGGGGACTCGTACCAAGAGACCCAGTACTTC	CASSELLGGDSYQETQYF
TRBJ2-1	NA	NA	TRBV29-1	TGCAGCGCCCACTCATTTCCCAAATACAATGAGCAGTTCTTC	CSAHSFPKYNEQFF